Included here is one T cell receptor beta chain sequence, with context. Its antigen is as yet unknown. This entry comes from a study of cytomegalovirus exposure and HLA in healthy donors. Regarding the study as a whole: It was only CMV serostatus that was available as immune exposure information. Analysis was carried out at a later point, and it linked a missense DCLRE1C variant to TCR beta V- and J-gene trimming.

This PCR relied on a set of 60 Vbeta primers and 13 Jbeta primers. TCRdb's table, derived via immunoSEQ multiplex PCR, lists solely in-frame clones and lacks some. The repertoire table contains 110,000 to 150,000 clones. The sample comprised PBMCs. The TCR comes from a male donor in good health and CMV-seronegative.

This chain's CDR3 is CASSFYLRNEQFF. CDR3 nucleotide sequence: TGTGCCAGCAGCTTTTACCTCCGGAATGAGCAGTTCTTC. The chain recombines TRBV5-6 with TRBJ2-1; D is uncertain. There are 13 residues in the CDR3. The V gene's germline CDR1 is SGHDT and CDR2 YYEEEE. Deletions cut 2 bases from V and 7 bases from J, with 10 bases between.